A single sample is the source of the 16 T cell receptor beta chains below, sequenced in a study of blood T cell repertoires in COVID-19. The protocol was immunoSEQ multiplex PCR, while the TCRdb copy is restricted to in-frame clones and leaves out a portion. The sample lists 100,000 to 150,000 clones; about 80% were seen once. The sequenced sample consisted of PBMCs or T cells enriched from blood (not recorded which). The source of these receptors is a man in his forties with acute COVID-19.

This chain uses TRBV5-6 with TRBJ1-6; no firm D call. V was cut by 2 bases and J by 3 bases, with 12 bases left in between. CDR3 length: 16 amino acids. The germline V gene encodes CDR1 SGHDT and CDR2 YYEEEE. The CDR3 here is CASSLPQADYNSPLHF. The CDR3 nucleotides read TGTGCCAGCAGCTTACCCCAGGCCGACTATAATTCACCCCTCCACTTT.

This clone was observed once. The chain joins TRBV11-2 to TRBJ2-2; TRBD1 aligns across 11 bases. Trimming removed 5 bases from V and 4 bases from J; junction bases left unmatched: 9. Germline CDR1 and CDR2: SGHAT and FQNNGV. The CDR3 totals 17 residues. The CDR3 region is CASSPDRGRGATGELFF. The CDR3 bases are TGTGCCAGCAGCCCGGACAGGGGGCGAGGGGCCACCGGGGAGCTGTTTTTT.

V and J are TRBV16 and TRBJ1-4, with a weak D call TRBD1 (6 bases). V was clipped by 2 bases and J by 7 bases, with 14 bases between them. The CDR3 covers 15 residues. In germline, CDR1 is KGHSY, CDR2 FQNENV. CDR3 region: CASSQAATGGEKLFF. CDR3 DNA sequence: TGTGCCAGCAGCCAAGCCGCGACAGGTGGTGAAAAACTGTTTTTT. The full variable domain, completed using reference TRBV16 and TRBJ1-4, is GEEVAQTPKHLVRGEGQKAKLYCAPIKGHSYVFWYQQVLKNEFKFLISFQNENVFDETGMPKERFSAKCLPNSPCSLEIQATKLEDSAVYFCASSQAATGGEKLFFGSGTQLSVL.

This chain connects TRBV29-1 to TRBJ2-7; 9 positions agree with TRBD2. In germline, CDR1 is SQVTM, CDR2 ANQGSEA. Germline trimming cut 4 bases from V and 4 bases from J; bases unmatched to any gene: 2. The CDR3 has 12 amino acids. CDR3 protein: CSVGTSGYEQYF. In DNA form, the CDR3 reads TGCAGCGTTGGAACTAGCGGGTACGAGCAGTACTTC.

This chain uses TRBV3-1 (or the pseudogene TRBV3-2) with TRBJ1-3; D is possibly TRBD1 (6 bases). The germline CDR1 and CDR2 sequences are LGHDT and YNNKEL (reference sequence). CDR3 length: 14 residues. Trimming removed 4 bases from V and 4 bases from J, with 11 bases in between. CDR3: CASSLGGQGNTIYF. CDR3 sequence (DNA): TGTGCCAGCAGCCTGGGGGGGCAGGGAAACACCATATATTTT.

The genes are TRBV7-9 and TRBJ1-2, with TRBD1 matching 7 bases. Germline V gene lookup returns CDR1 SEHNR and CDR2 FQNEAQ (reference sequence). Germline trimming cut 1 base from V and 4 bases from J; bases unmatched to any gene: 3. The length of the CDR3 is 14 residues. The CDR3 coding sequence is TGTGCCAGCAGCTTAGGAGACAGGGCCTATGGCTACACCTTC. It codes for CASSLGDRAYGYTF.

The V call is TRBV19, the J call TRBJ1-5, with D perhaps matching TRBD1 (5 bases). Germline V lookup: CDR1 LNHDA, CDR2 SQIVND (reference sequence). V was pared by 8 bases and J by 1 base, with 21 bases between. CDR3 length: 17 residues. The CDR3 bases are TGTGCCAGTTGGGGAGGGGCTATTGGTAGGAGCAATCAGCCCCAGCATTTT. It is translated as CASWGGAIGRSNQPQHF.

The chain carries TRBV5-1 and TRBJ1-1; TRBD1 might be the D (5 bases). With 1 base removed from V and 5 bases from J, the gap between germline ends came to 12 bases. This CDR3 region has 14 residues. Germline V gene lookup returns CDR1 SGHRS and CDR2 YFSETQ. This chain's CDR3 is CASSLHLGETEAFF. CDR3 nucleotide sequence: TGCGCCAGCAGCTTGCACTTAGGGGAAACTGAAGCTTTCTTT.

J is TRBJ2-5 and V is TRBV2; 10 positions match TRBD1. This CDR3 is built from 15 residues. Germline V lookup: CDR1 SNHLY, CDR2 FYNNEI. Trimming cost V 4 bases and J 4 bases; bases outside gene matches: 6. CDR3 nucleotide sequence: TGTGCCAGCAGTGTGGGACAGGGGAAAGGAGAGACCCAGTACTTC. This sequence encodes CASSVGQGKGETQYF.

The chain recombines TRBV9 with TRBJ1-6; 7 bases are shared with TRBD1. The CDR3 consists of 18 residues. The V segment lost 4 bases and the J segment 7 bases; nucleotides outside the gene matches: 17. Germline assignment: CDR1 SGDLS and CDR2 YYNGEE. The CDR3 is CASSLNPDRTGFNSPLHF. The CDR3 DNA is TGTGCCAGCAGCTTAAATCCTGACCGGACAGGCTTCAATTCACCCCTCCACTTT.

There are a few counts of this clone. The chain has TRBV4-1 and TRBJ2-2, with unresolved D. The CDR3 runs 16 residues. V lost 5 bases to trimming and J lost 6 bases, with 19 bases between them. CDR1 MGHRA and CDR2 YSYEKL come from the germline V gene. CDR3 sequence reads: CASSFLDPTNPGELFF. In DNA form, the CDR3 reads TGCGCCAGCAGCTTCCTAGACCCAACTAATCCCGGGGAGCTGTTTTTT.

The V and J genes are TRBV7-8 and TRBJ1-2, with a possible D match to TRBD1 (5 bases). The germline CDR1 and CDR2 sequences are SGHVS and FQNEAQ. The CDR3 is 15 amino acids. V was pared by 0 bases and J by 4 bases, with 12 bases between. The chain's CDR3 is CASSLAGGAVYGYTF. The CDR3 nucleotides read TGTGCCAGCAGCTTAGCCGGGGGTGCTGTCTATGGCTACACCTTC.

The genes are TRBV19 and TRBJ2-1; 7 nucleotides match TRBD1. The CDR3 loop spans 14 amino acids. Germline trimming cut 1 base from V and 9 bases from J; bases unmatched to any gene: 6. Germline CDR1 reads LNHDA; CDR2 reads SQIVND (reference sequence). The CDR3 protein is CASSIGQGVGEQFF. The CDR3 DNA reads as TGTGCCAGTAGTATAGGCCAGGGGGTGGGTGAGCAGTTCTTC. The variable domain in full, with the rest retrieved from reference TRBV19 and TRBJ2-1, is DGGITQSPKYLFRKEGQNVTLSCEQNLNHDAMYWYRQDPGQGLRLIYYSQIVNDFQKGDIAEGYSVSREKKESFPLTVTSAQKNPTAFYLCASSIGQGVGEQFFGPGTRLTVL.

The J gene is TRBJ1-2, the V gene TRBV6-1; 10 nucleotides line up with TRBD1. Germline values: CDR1 MNHNS, CDR2 SASEGT. CDR3 length: 16 residues. The junction had 10 bases not matched to a gene; V was cut back by 4 bases and J by 5 bases. The CDR3 DNA follows: TGTGCCAGCAGTGGTACGACAGGGGGCGCGTTATATGGCTACACCTTC. It specifies CASSGTTGGALYGYTF.

The rearrangement uses TRBV20-1 and TRBJ2-1, with TRBD2 identical over 10 bases. Germline V gene data show CDR1 as DFQATT and CDR2 as SNEGSKA (reference sequence). The CDR3 runs to 14 residues. After removal of 3 bases from V and 10 bases from J, the junction contained 9 bases not matched to a gene. The CDR3 is CSASLSGGAWEQFF. The DNA for the CDR3 is TGCAGTGCTAGTCTAAGCGGGGGGGCCTGGGAGCAGTTCTTC.

The chain is built from TRBV9 and TRBJ2-6, with 7 bases lining up with TRBD1. The germline V gene encodes CDR1 SGDLS and CDR2 YYNGEE. The CDR3 extends over 16 amino acids. The junction had 7 bases not matched to a gene; V was cut back by 3 bases and J by 4 bases. The CDR3 loop is CASSATQGIGANVLTF. As DNA, the CDR3 is TGTGCCAGCAGCGCAACACAGGGGATCGGGGCCAACGTCCTGACTTTC. Full variable domain (rest looked up from reference TRBV9 and TRBJ2-6): DSGVTQTPKHLITATGQRVTLRCSPRSGDLSVYWYQQSLDQGLQFLIQYYNGEERAKGNILERFSAQQFPDLHSELNLSSLELGDSALYFCASSATQGIGANVLTFGAGSRLTVL.